This TCR beta chain comes out of a study of vaccination effects on CD4 cells after COVID-19. As for the study in general: Two recovered convalescent patients were sampled 16 days and one week pre-vaccination.

Some clones are missing from TCRdb's copy, which holds only in-frame ones; the method was immunoSEQ multiplex PCR. The sample comprises approximately 29,000 clones, 72% of which are singletons, and around 30% rests with the top ten. Findings and caveats of the study: Following vaccination, convalescents' spike-reactive clones were mostly new ones induced by the vaccine.

Concerning this clone itself: The antigen remains unidentified.

V gave up 5 bases and J gave up 4 bases; unmatched junction bases: 9. Looked up from germline, CDR1 is SGHNT and CDR2 is YYREEE (reference sequence). CDR3 size: 15 residues. Expansion with viral peptide pools was applied to antigen-specific CD4+ T cells by the ViraFEST assay prior to sequencing. Following culture for about ten days, CD4+ T cells were isolated. The person was diagnosed with PCR-confirmed SARS-CoV-2 infection between March and December 2020. On days 3 and 7, fresh IL-2 medium replaced half the medium. The specimen comprised CD4+ T cells from PBMCs cultured with a peptide pool, sampled before COVID-19 vaccination. The TCR comes from a human donor who had a prior SARS-CoV-2 infection. The rearrangement uses TRBV5-4 and TRBJ1-3, with 7 bases matching TRBD1. For the CDR3, the DNA is TGTGCCAGCAGTGACAGGGCCGGCTCGGGAAACACCATATATTTT. Translated, it gives CASSDRAGSGNTIYF.